The next 15 T cell receptor beta chains were all read from a single sample in a study of blood T cell repertoires in COVID-19. Repertoires were generated with immunoSEQ multiplex PCR, while TCRdb's copy carries only in-frame clones and drops some. The data show some 130,000 clones, 80% to 85% seen once. The material sequenced was peripheral blood. Receptors were obtained from a woman aged 55 to 70 with active or convalescent COVID-19.

This clone has more than one count but fewer than ten. V gene TRBV5-1 combines with J gene TRBJ1-1; D remains ambiguous. Looked up from germline, CDR1 is SGHRS and CDR2 is YFSETQ. This CDR3 has 13 amino acids. The V end lost 2 bases, the J end lost 0 bases, and 5 bases lay between the germline ends. This chain's CDR3 is CASSLQMNTEAFF. The CDR3 DNA reads as TGCGCCAGCAGCTTACAGATGAACACTGAAGCTTTCTTT.

This chain uses TRBV28 with TRBJ1-1, with a weak D call TRBD1 (6 bases). This CDR3 spans 12 amino acids. V lost 11 bases to trimming and J lost 6 bases, with 16 bases between them. Looked up from germline, CDR1 is MDHEN and CDR2 is SYDVKM. CDR3 loop: CAVTGQLAEAFF. CDR3 coding DNA: TGTGCCGTTACAGGGCAGTTAGCTGAAGCTTTCTTT.

This sequence joins TRBV6-5 and TRBJ2-5; D might be TRBD2 (8 bases). Trimming cost V 0 bases and J 5 bases, with 13 bases left between them. This CDR3 comprises 15 residues. Germline values: CDR1 MNHEY, CDR2 SVGAGI. The CDR3 DNA follows: TGTGCCAGCAGTTACTCGGGACTAGGGGGCGAGACCCAGTACTTC. Translation gives CASSYSGLGGETQYF.

The chain is built from TRBV6-5 and TRBJ1-4; 10 bases match TRBD1. V shed 7 bases, J shed 8 bases, and the junction held 7 bases outside the gene matches. The CDR3 runs 14 residues. CDR1 is MNHEY, CDR2 SVGAGI, per germline. CDR3 protein: CASNPTGGREKLFF. The DNA for the CDR3 is TGTGCCAGCAACCCGACAGGGGGCCGAGAAAAACTGTTTTTT.

CDR3 nucleotide sequence: TGTGCCAGCAGCCCGGGACAGGGGTTAGGTCAGCCCCAGCATTTT. Translation: CASSPGQGLGQPQHF. The chain employs TRBV7-2 and TRBJ1-5, with 10 bases aligning to TRBD1. Germline V gives CDR1 SGHTA, CDR2 FQGNSA. The CDR3 has 15 residues. V shed 5 bases, J shed 6 bases, and the junction held 7 bases outside the gene matches.

The CDR3 DNA reads TGTGCCAGCAGTTACCGGGGTACAACTAATGAAAAACTGTTTTTT. Its translation: CASSYRGTTNEKLFF. This chain connects TRBV6-2 or TRBV6-3 to TRBJ1-4; D ambiguous. Germline V lookup: CDR1 MNHEY, CDR2 SVGEGT. V was cut by 2 bases and J by 0 bases, with 7 bases left in between. The CDR3 is 15 amino acids.

This clone was seen more than once but under ten times. CDR3 residues: CASSQREGETGELFF. CDR3 in DNA: TGTGCCAGCAGCCAGCGGGAGGGGGAAACCGGGGAGCTGTTTTTT. The V gene is TRBV5-5, the J gene TRBJ2-2, with TRBD2 matching over 10 bases. This CDR3 is 15 amino acids long. The V segment lost 4 bases and the J segment 5 bases; nucleotides outside the gene matches: 5. Germline V CDR1 and CDR2: SGHKS, YYEKEE (reference sequence). The variable domain in full, with the rest retrieved from reference TRBV5-5 and TRBJ2-2, is DAGVTQSPTHLIKTRGQQVTLRCSPISGHKSVSWYQQVLGQGPQFIFQYYEKEERGRGNFPDRFSARQFPNYSSELNVNALLLGDSALYLCASSQREGETGELFFGEGSRLTVL.

The CDR3 is CATSDRGSPPQHF. The CDR3 bases are TGTGCCACCAGTGATCGGGGGAGTCCGCCCCAGCATTTT. The V and J genes are TRBV24-1 and TRBJ1-5; D is possibly TRBD1 (5 bases). The germline gives CDR1 KGHDR, CDR2 SFDVKD. This CDR3 comprises 13 residues. V was shortened by 3 bases and J by 9 bases, with 11 bases between the two germline ends.

The rearrangement uses TRBV19 and TRBJ2-6, with 7 nucleotides matching TRBD2. The CDR3 runs to 17 residues. Germline V gene lookup returns CDR1 LNHDA and CDR2 SQIVND (reference sequence). After removal of 5 bases from V and 1 base from J, the junction contained 8 bases not matched to a gene. CDR3 coding DNA: TGTGCCAGTAGTGCCCGGGACTATAGGTCTGGGGCCAACGTCCTGACTTTC. Amino acids: CASSARDYRSGANVLTF.

The chain employs TRBV5-1 and TRBJ1-4; D not resolved. Germline V CDR1 and CDR2: SGHRS, YFSETQ. Trimming removed 3 bases at V and 10 bases at J, with 13 bases between. The CDR3 length is 13 residues. CDR3 coding DNA: TGCGCCAGCAGCTCCGACGGGCGGGGAAAACTGTTTTTT. This encodes CASSSDGRGKLFF.

The V and J genes are TRBV6-5 and TRBJ2-1; unclear D gene. The V end lost 2 bases, the J end lost 0 bases, and 8 bases lay between the germline ends. CDR3 size: 15 residues. In germline, CDR1 is MNHEY, CDR2 SVGAGI. CDR3 DNA: TGTGCCAGCAGTTACGGCAGAAGCTCCTACAATGAGCAGTTCTTC. This gives the protein CASSYGRSSYNEQFF.

V gene TRBV19 combines with J gene TRBJ2-6; D is possibly TRBD1 (5 bases). The V and J ends lost 3 bases and 2 bases respectively, with 8 bases between them. CDR1 LNHDA and CDR2 SQIVND come from the germline V gene (reference sequence). The CDR3 spans 15 residues. The CDR3 DNA is TGTGCCAGTAGTATGGGGCAGGCTGGGGCCAACGTCCTGACTTTC. Translation gives CASSMGQAGANVLTF.

This clone was picked up one time. This sequence joins TRBV2 and TRBJ2-7; the match to TRBD1 covers 7 bases. The V and J ends lost 6 bases and 4 bases, in that order; junction bases with no gene match: 9. The CDR3 extends over 14 amino acids. Germline-derived CDR1 and CDR2 are SNHLY and FYNNEI. CDR3 DNA: TGTGCCAGCAGACAGGGGAGTTTCTTGTACGAGCAGTACGTC. Protein sequence: CASRQGSFLYEQYV.

The genes are TRBV30 and TRBJ1-1; 11 nucleotides align to TRBD1. This CDR3 region has 14 residues. The V and J ends lost 4 bases and 4 bases, in that order; junction bases with no gene match: 5. Per germline, CDR1 GTSNPN and CDR2 SVGIG (reference sequence). The chain's CDR3 is CAWTLGQGGTEAFF. The CDR3 nucleotides are TGTGCCTGGACCCTGGGACAGGGGGGCACTGAAGCTTTCTTT.

The chain recombines TRBV3-1 (or the pseudogene TRBV3-2) with TRBJ1-2; D might be TRBD1 (6 bases). Trimming cost V 3 bases and J 4 bases, with 12 bases left between them. The CDR3 consists of 14 residues. From germline, CDR1 is LGHDT and CDR2 YNNKEL (reference sequence). The CDR3 DNA reads as TGTGCCAGCAGCCAGACTCAGGGGAGCTATGGCTACACCTTC. Its protein product is CASSQTQGSYGYTF.